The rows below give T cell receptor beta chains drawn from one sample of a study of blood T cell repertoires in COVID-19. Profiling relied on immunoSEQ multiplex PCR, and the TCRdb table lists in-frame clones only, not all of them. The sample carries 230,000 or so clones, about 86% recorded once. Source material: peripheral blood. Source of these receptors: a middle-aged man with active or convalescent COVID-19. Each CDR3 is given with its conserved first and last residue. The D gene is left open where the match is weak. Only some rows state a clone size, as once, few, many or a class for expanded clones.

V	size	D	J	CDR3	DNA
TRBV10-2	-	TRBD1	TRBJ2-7	CATRQGSEQYF	TGCGCCACCAGACAGGGCAGTGAGCAGTACTTC
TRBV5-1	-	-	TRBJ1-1	CASSFRGPNTEAFF	TGCGCCAGCAGCTTCAGGGGCCCGAACACTGAAGCTTTCTTT
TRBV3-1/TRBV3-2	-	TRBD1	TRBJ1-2	CASSQDRGRGYTF	TGTGCCAGCAGCCAAGACAGGGGGAGAGGCTACACCTTC
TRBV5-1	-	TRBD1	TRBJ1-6	CASSLAGTGRSPLHF	TGCGCCAGCAGCTTGGCCGGGACAGGGCGTTCACCCCTCCACTTT
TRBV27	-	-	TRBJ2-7	CASSPLKAAATYEQYF	TGTGCCAGCAGCCCCCTCAAGGCGGCAGCCACCTACGAGCAGTACTTC
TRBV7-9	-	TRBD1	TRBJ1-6	CASSLARGQSPLHF	TGTGCCAGCAGCTTAGCTAGGGGGCAATCACCCCTCCACTTT
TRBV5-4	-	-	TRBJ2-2	CASSTGQFTGELFF	TGTGCCAGCAGCACAGGACAATTCACCGGGGAGCTGTTTTTT
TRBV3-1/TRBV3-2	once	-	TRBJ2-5	CASSQTEGWTQYF	TGTGCCAGCAGCCAGACGGAGGGATGGACCCAGTACTTC
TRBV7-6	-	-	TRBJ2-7	CASSVERRDEQYF	TGTGCCAGCAGCGTCGAACGCCGGGACGAGCAGTACTTC
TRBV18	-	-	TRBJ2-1	CASSPPALYNEQFF	TGTGCCAGCTCACCACCGGCCCTTTACAATGAGCAGTTCTTC
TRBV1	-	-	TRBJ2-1	CTSSQEADNYNEQFF	TGCACCAGCAGCCAAGAGGCAGATAATTACAATGAGCAGTTCTTC
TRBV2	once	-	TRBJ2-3	CASKVEGIDTQYF	TGTGCCAGCAAGGTGGAGGGGATAGATACGCAGTATTTT
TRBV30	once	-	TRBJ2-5	CAWSPLRETQYF	TGTGCCTGGAGCCCCCTGAGGGAGACCCAGTACTTC
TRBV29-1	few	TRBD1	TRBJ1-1	CSVSQGTEAFF	TGCAGCGTTTCACAGGGGACTGAAGCTTTCTTT
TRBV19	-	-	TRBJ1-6	CASRSLREGNNSPLHF	TGTGCCAGTAGGTCCCTGCGGGAGGGCAATAATTCACCCCTCCACTTT
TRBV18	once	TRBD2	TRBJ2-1	CASSPPNSGGPKGDEQFF	TGTGCCAGCTCACCACCGAATAGCGGGGGGCCAAAGGGGGATGAGCAGTTCTTC
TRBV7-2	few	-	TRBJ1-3	CASRPQQSSGNTIYF	TGTGCCAGCAGGCCTCAACAGAGCTCTGGAAACACCATATATTTT
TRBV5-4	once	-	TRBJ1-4	CASSLIQDEKLFF	TGTGCCAGCAGCTTGATACAGGATGAAAAACTGTTTTTT
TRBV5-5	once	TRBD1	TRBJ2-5	CASSSISLGQGREETQYF	TGTGCCAGCAGCTCCATCAGCCTAGGACAGGGGAGGGAAGAGACCCAGTACTTC
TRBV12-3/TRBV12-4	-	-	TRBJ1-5	CASRKEGTQPQHF	TGTGCCAGCAGAAAGGAGGGGACCCAGCCCCAGCATTTT
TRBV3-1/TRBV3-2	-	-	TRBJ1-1	CASSQTGYTEAFF	TGTGCCAGCAGCCAAACAGGGTACACTGAAGCTTTCTTT
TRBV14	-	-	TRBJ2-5	CASSQSTGTPGGTQYF	TGTGCCAGCAGCCAGAGTACCGGGACTCCAGGCGGGACCCAGTACTTC
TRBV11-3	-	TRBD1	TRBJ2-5	CASSYGTGTYQETQYF	TGTGCCAGCAGCTACGGGACAGGGACTTACCAAGAGACCCAGTACTTC
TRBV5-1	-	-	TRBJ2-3	CASSLAQGTDTQYF	TGCGCCAGCAGCTTGGCGCAGGGTACAGATACGCAGTATTTT
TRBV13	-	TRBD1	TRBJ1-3	CASSSRDRHGNTIYF	TGTGCCAGCAGCTCGAGGGACAGGCATGGAAACACCATATATTTT
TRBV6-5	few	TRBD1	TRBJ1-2	CASTTQGIAGYTF	TGTGCCAGCACCACACAGGGGATCGCTGGCTACACCTTC
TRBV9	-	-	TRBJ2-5	CASSSGERDQQETQYF	TGTGCCAGTTCTTCTGGTGAGCGAGACCAACAAGAGACCCAGTACTTC
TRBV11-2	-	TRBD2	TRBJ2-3	CATSQRGGTDTQYF	TGTGCCACCTCCCAGCGGGGGGGAACAGATACGCAGTATTTT
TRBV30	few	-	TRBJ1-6	CAWSVPSPRSPLHF	TGTGCCTGGAGTGTACCCTCTCCGAGATCACCCCTCCACTTT
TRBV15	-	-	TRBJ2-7	CATSLDSTYEQYF	TGTGCCACCAGCTTGGACAGCACCTACGAGCAGTACTTC
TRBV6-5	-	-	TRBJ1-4	CASRPTGTANEKLFF	TGTGCCAGCAGACCTACAGGGACGGCTAATGAAAAACTGTTTTTT
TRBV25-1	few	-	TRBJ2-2	CASRPVPGSNGELFF	TGTGCCAGCAGACCCGTCCCCGGGTCGAACGGGGAGCTGTTTTTT
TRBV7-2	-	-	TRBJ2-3	CASSSQGIAVYSTDTQYF	TGTGCCAGCAGCTCCCAAGGTATAGCGGTTTATAGCACAGATACGCAGTATTTT
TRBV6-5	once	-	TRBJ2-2	CASSSGQTNTGELFF	TGTGCCAGCAGCTCCGGACAGACGAACACCGGGGAGCTGTTTTTT
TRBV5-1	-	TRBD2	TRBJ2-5	CASSPGLAAQQETQYF	TGCGCCAGCAGCCCGGGACTAGCGGCTCAACAAGAGACCCAGTACTTC
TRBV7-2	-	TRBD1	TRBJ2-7	CASRLTGQVTPEQYF	TGTGCCAGCAGATTAACTGGACAGGTGACCCCCGAGCAGTACTTC
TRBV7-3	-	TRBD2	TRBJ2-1	CASSLMGTSGSSSYNEQFF	TGTGCCAGCAGCTTAATGGGGACTAGCGGGAGCAGCTCCTACAATGAGCAGTTCTTC
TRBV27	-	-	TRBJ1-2	CASSSRTATRGYTF	TGTGCCAGCAGTTCCCGGACAGCTACTAGGGGCTACACCTTC
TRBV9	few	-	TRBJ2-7	CASSGGTAYEQYF	TGTGCCAGCAGCGGCGGGACAGCCTACGAGCAGTACTTC
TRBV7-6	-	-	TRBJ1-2	CATRAQGLEYGYTF	TGTGCCACACGCGCCCAGGGTCTGGAGTATGGCTACACCTTC
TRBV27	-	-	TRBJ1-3	CASSPSGGRAGNTIYF	TGTGCCAGCAGCCCCAGCGGGGGCAGGGCCGGAAACACCATATATTTT